One T cell receptor beta chain is described in this entry. In the original workflow: It was from reference gene primer amplification that nucleated cell counts were estimated. TCRdb's copy holds only in-frame clones and misses some; the assay was immunoSEQ multiplex PCR. The DNA was the basis for D and trimming; V, J and clone size are from that table. Of a few hundred thousand clones listed, around 86% were seen once; the top ten hold about 10%. This sample is drawn from a study of blood T cell repertoires in COVID-19. CDR1 is MGHRA, CDR2 YSYEKL, per germline. The CDR3 runs 16 residues. The ends lost 1 base at V and 4 bases at J; junction bases unmatched: 6.

Source material: PBMCs or T cells enriched from blood (not recorded which). This chain links TRBV4-1 with TRBJ2-1; 8 positions match TRBD1. This clonotype was obtained from a woman younger than 35 who had recovered from COVID-19. The CDR3 sequence: CASSQAPGQAYNEQFF. Here the CDR3 DNA reads TGCGCCAGCAGCCAAGCCCCGGGACAGGCTTACAATGAGCAGTTCTTC.